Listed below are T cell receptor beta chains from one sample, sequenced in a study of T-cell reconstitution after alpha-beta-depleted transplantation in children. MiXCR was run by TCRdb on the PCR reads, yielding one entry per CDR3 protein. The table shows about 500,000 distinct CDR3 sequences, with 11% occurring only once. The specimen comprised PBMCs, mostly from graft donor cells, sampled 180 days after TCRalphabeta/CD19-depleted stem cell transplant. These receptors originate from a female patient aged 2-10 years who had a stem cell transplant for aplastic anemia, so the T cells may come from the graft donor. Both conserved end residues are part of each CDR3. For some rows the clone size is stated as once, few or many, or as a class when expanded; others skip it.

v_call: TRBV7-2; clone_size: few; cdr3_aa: CASSLVSGGFNTEAFF
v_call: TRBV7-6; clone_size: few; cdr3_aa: CASSSPSGQVYNEQFF
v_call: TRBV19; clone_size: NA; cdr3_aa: CASSIDTQGTSGRNIQYF
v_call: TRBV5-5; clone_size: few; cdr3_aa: CASSLTASDSGNTIYF
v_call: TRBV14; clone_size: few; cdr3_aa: CASSHRPSGYNEQFF
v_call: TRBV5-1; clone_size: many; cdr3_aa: CASSLGSGSYPDTQYF
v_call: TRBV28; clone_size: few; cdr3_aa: CASSFWPGGPYEQYF
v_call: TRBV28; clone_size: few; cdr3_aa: CASSGRREGGDTQYF
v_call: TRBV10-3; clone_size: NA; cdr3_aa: CAIQDRRNTIYF
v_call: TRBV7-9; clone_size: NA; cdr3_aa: CAGGETQYF